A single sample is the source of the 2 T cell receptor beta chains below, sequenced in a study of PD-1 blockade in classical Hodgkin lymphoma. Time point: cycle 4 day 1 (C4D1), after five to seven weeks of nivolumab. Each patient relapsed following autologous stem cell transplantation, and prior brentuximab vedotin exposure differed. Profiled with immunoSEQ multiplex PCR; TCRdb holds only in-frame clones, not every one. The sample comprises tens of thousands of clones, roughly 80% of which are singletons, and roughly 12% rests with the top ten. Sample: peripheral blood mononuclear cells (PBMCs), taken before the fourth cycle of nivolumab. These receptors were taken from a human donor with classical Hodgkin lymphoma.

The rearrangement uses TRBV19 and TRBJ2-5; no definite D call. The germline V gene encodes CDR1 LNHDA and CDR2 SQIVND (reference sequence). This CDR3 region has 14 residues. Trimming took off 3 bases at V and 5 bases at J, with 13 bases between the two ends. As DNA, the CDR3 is TGTGCCAGTAGTATCGTCGGTAGCTGGGAGACCCAGTACTTC. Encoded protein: CASSIVGSWETQYF.

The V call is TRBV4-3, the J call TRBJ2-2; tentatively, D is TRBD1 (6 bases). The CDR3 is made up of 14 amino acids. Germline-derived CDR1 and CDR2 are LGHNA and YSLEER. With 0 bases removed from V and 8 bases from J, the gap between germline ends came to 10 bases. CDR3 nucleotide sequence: TGCGCCAGCAGCCAAGAAGTACAGGGAGGGGAGCTGTTTTTT. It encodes CASSQEVQGGELFF.